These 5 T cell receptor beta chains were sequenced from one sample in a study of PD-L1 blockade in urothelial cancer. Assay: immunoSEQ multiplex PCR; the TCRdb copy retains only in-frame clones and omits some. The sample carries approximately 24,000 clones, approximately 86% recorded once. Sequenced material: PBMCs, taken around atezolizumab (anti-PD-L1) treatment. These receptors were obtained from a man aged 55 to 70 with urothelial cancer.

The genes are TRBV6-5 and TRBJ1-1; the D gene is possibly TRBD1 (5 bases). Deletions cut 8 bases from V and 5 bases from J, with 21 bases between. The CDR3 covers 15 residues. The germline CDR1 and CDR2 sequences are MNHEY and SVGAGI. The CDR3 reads CASVPIRGGGTEAFF. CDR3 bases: TGTGCCAGCGTACCCATAAGGGGTGGTGGGACTGAAGCTTTCTTT.

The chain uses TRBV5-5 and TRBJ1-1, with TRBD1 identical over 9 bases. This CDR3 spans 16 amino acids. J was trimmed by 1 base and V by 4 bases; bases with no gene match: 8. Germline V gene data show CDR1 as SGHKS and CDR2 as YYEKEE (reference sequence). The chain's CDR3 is CASSKGTGRANTEAFF. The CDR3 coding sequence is TGTGCCAGCAGCAAAGGGACAGGGCGCGCGAACACTGAAGCTTTCTTT.

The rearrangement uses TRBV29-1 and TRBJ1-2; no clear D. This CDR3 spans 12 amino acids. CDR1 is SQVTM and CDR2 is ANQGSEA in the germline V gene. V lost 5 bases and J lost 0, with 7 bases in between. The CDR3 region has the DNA TGCAGCGTTTTCAACACTAACTATGGCTACACCTTC. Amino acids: CSVFNTNYGYTF.

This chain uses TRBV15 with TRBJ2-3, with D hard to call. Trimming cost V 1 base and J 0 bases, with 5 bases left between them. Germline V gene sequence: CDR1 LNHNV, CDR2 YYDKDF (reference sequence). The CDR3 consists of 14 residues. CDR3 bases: TGTGCCACCAGCAGAGGTTCTAGCACAGATACGCAGTATTTT. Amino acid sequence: CATSRGSSTDTQYF.

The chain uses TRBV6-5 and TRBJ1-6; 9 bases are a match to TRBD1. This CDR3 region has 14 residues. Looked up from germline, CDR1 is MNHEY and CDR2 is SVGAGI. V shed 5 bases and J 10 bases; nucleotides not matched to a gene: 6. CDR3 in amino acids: CASSTGTGSSPLHF. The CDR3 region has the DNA TGTGCCAGCAGTACCGGGACAGGGTCCTCACCCCTCCACTTT.